The rows below give T cell receptor beta chains drawn from one sample of a study of spatial heterogeneity in lung cancer. MiXCR, applied by TCRdb to the 5' RACE reads, yields one record per CDR3 protein. The table shows 30,000 to 40,000 distinct CDR3 sequences, with less than 6.5% occurring only once. The sample was PBMCs, taken at surgery. Receptors originate from a female donor with early-stage non-small cell lung cancer. The CDR3 runs from the conserved cysteine through the conserved F or W. Not all rows give a size; the values are once, few, many and, for expanded clones, a class.

TRBV19	TRBJ2-5	many	CASSAGRLGKEAQYF
TRBV28	TRBJ2-7	many	CASTSGDNDEQYF
TRBV2	TRBJ1-2	.	CASSKTGPGTGYTF
TRBV4-2	TRBJ2-7	many	CASSQDLRGREQYF
TRBV29-1	TRBJ1-2	many	CSVASGAGGVGYTF
TRBV7-8	TRBJ2-7	many	CASSLASGFGYDF
TRBV6-2/TRBV6-3	TRBJ2-6	many	CASRPTGTGANVLTF
TRBV7-2	TRBJ1-4	many	CASSLMGAANEKLFF
TRBV5-1	TRBJ2-3	many	CASSLPPGRNQDTQYF
TRBV7-6	TRBJ1-3	many	CASSLGHPGTGVRNTIYF
TRBV6-1	TRBJ2-1	.	CASTSGGAYEQFF
TRBV6-1	TRBJ1-5	.	CASCPADRGDQPQHF
TRBV28	TRBJ1-2	many	CASSPPGQQHYGYTF
TRBV27	TRBJ2-5	many	CASSLDAGGPVGQETQYF
TRBV20-1	TRBJ1-2	many	CSASRTMGGYTF
TRBV18	TRBJ1-2	large	CASSQGRGPRDYGYTF
TRBV13	TRBJ2-7	.	CASSLVTGGPQYF
TRBV12-3/TRBV12-4	TRBJ2-3	many	CASSLVDTQYF
TRBV5-1	TRBJ2-2	few	CASSLDGANTGELFF
TRBV7-9	TRBJ1-2	many	CASGKTGLYGYTF
TRBV6-2/TRBV6-3	TRBJ2-4	many	CASRTLSTTGEGAKNIQYF
TRBV19	TRBJ1-1	few	CASSIPAENTEAFF
TRBV27	TRBJ1-5	many	CASSVGARGNQPQHF
TRBV5-6	TRBJ1-4	.	CASSLRTGGNEKLFF
TRBV20-1	TRBJ1-1	many	CSAGTGKGMNTEAFF
TRBV24-1	TRBJ2-7	many	CATSDLIEQYF
TRBV12-3/TRBV12-4	TRBJ1-1	many	CASSGTENTEAFF
TRBV6-6	TRBJ2-7	many	CASSYSSYEQYF
TRBV5-1	TRBJ1-5	many	CASSLDGGQGNQPQHF
TRBV10-2	TRBJ1-1	many	CASSEAILIENTEAFF
TRBV19	TRBJ2-6	.	CASSGAGGFAGANVLTF
TRBV28	TRBJ1-4	many	CASSPQGIEKLFF
TRBV5-1	TRBJ2-2	.	CASSKEPGPGELFF
TRBV24-1	TRBJ2-7	.	CATARASGEQYF
TRBV28	TRBJ1-1	many	CASSLGVPPPANTEAFF
TRBV5-6	TRBJ2-2	many	CASSLLVQSGRELFF
TRBV6-5	TRBJ1-5	many	CASSGGVYQPQHF
TRBV18	TRBJ1-3	few	CASSNSPPSGNTIYF
TRBV21-1	TRBJ1-5	many	CASSTHCVTASNQPQHF
TRBV7-2	TRBJ2-3	few	CASSLWASGGTTQYF
TRBV9	TRBJ2-1	many	CASSVAVYNEQFF
TRBV29-1	TRBJ2-6	many	CSVSRDTDSGANVLTF
TRBV3-1	TRBJ2-3	few	CASSQEIGTSVGTQYF
TRBV5-1	TRBJ1-5	many	CASSASGTGISPQHF
TRBV21-1	TRBJ2-7	few	CASSKVLDGLAGEYEQYF
TRBV20-1	TRBJ2-5	many	CSVEPAGGRQETQYF
TRBV5-4	TRBJ2-3	.	CASSPGGRGGDTQYF
TRBV20-1	TRBJ2-5	.	CSAHPRTGGQETQYF
TRBV3-1	TRBJ2-1	many	CASSQSLAGGYNEQFF
TRBV9	TRBJ2-1	many	CASSLSGIPYNEQFF
TRBV6-5	TRBJ1-6	many	CASLPDSRSGSPLHF
TRBV4-2	TRBJ2-2	many	CASSREWASGGGTRELFF
TRBV5-1	TRBJ2-1	many	CASSYGQGGYNEQFF
TRBV5-1	TRBJ2-7	many	CASSPGGRSYEQYF
TRBV11-2	TRBJ2-5	.	CASSPVRGIQETQYF
TRBV7-9	TRBJ2-3	many	CASSLGWTDTQYF
TRBV11-2	TRBJ1-2	many	CASSPPYRPNYGYTF
TRBV6-2/TRBV6-3	TRBJ2-1	many	CASSYGFYNEQFF
TRBV7-2	TRBJ2-5	.	CASSLDSSGGARVETQYF